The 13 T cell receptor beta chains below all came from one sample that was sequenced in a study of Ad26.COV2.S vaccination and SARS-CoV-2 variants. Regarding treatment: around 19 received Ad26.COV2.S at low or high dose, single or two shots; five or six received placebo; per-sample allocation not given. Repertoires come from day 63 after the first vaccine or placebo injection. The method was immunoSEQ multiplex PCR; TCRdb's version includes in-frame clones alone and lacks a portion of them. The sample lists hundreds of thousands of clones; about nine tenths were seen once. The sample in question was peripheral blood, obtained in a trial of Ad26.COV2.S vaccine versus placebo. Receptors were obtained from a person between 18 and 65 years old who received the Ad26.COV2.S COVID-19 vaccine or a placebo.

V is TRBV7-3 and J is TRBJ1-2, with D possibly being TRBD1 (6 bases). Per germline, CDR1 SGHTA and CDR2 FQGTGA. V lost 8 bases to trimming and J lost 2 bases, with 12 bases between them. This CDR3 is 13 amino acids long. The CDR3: CASSKQGNYGYTF. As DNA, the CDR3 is TGTGCCAGCTCCAAACAGGGAAACTATGGCTACACCTTC.

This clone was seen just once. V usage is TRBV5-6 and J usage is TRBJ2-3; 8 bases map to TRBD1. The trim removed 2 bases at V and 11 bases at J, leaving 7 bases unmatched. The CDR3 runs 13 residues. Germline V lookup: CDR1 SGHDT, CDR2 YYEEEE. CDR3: CASSLITDRVQYF. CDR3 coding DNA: TGTGCCAGCAGCTTAATAACGGACAGGGTGCAGTATTTT.

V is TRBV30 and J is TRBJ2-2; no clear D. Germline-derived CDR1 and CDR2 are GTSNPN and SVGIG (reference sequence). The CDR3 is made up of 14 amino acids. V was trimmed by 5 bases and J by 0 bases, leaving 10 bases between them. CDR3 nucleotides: TGTGCCTGGGCACATCCACCGAACACCGGGGAGCTGTTTTTT. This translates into CAWAHPPNTGELFF.

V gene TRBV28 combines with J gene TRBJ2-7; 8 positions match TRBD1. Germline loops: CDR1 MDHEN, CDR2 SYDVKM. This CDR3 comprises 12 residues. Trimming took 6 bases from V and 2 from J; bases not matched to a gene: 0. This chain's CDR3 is CASRDRAYEQYF. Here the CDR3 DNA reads TGTGCCAGCAGGGACAGGGCCTACGAGCAGTACTTC.

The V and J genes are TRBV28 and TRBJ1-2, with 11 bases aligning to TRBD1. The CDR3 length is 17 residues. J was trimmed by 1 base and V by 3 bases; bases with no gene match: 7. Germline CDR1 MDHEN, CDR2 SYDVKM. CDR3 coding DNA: TGTGCCAGCAGTTTGGGAAGCGGGACAGGGGGTAACTATGGCTACACCTTC. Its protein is CASSLGSGTGGNYGYTF.

The CDR3 region is CASSQVETADQPQHF. In nucleotides, the CDR3 is TGCGCCAGCAGCCAAGTAGAGACAGCGGATCAGCCCCAGCATTTT. The V call is TRBV4-1, the J call TRBJ1-5, with D tentatively TRBD1 (5 bases). V gave up 1 base and J gave up 5 bases, with 12 bases separating them. The germline CDR1 and CDR2 sequences are MGHRA and YSYEKL. The CDR3 is made up of 15 amino acids.

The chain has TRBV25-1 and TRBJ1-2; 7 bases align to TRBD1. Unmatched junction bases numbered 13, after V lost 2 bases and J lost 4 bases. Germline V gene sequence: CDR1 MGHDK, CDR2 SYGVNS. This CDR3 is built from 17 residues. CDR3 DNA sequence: TGTGCCAGCAGTGAACGGGGGGAGGGACAGAACCTCTATGGCTACACCTTC. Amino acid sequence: CASSERGEGQNLYGYTF.

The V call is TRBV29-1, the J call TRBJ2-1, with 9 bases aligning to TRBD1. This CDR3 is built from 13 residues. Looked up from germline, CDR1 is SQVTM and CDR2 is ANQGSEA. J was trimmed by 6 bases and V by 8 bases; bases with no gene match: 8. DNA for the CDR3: TGCAGCAACCGGGACAGGGACCCCAATGAGCAGTTCTTC. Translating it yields CSNRDRDPNEQFF.

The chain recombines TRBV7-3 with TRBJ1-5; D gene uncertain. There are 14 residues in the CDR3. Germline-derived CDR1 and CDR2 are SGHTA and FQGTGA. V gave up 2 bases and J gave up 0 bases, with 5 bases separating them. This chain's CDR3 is CASSLDVSNQPQHF. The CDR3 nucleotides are TGTGCCAGCAGCTTAGACGTTAGCAATCAGCCCCAGCATTTT.

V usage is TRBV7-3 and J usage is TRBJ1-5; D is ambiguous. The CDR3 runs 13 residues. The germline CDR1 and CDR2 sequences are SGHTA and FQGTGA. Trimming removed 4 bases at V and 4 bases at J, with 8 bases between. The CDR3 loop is CASSSQYNQPQHF. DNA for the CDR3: TGTGCCAGCAGCTCCCAGTATAATCAGCCCCAGCATTTT.

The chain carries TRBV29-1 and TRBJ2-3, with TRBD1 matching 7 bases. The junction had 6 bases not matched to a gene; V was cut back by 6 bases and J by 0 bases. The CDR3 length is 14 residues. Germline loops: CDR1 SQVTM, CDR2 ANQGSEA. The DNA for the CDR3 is TGCAGCGTCAAAGGGGGCACCAGCACAGATACGCAGTATTTT. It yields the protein CSVKGGTSTDTQYF.

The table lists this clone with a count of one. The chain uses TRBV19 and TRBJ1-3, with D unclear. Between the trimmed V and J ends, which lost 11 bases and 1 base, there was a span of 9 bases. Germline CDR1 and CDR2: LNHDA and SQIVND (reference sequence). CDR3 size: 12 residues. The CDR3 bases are TGTGCCGTCGCCGTATCTGGAAACACCATATATTTT. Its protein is CAVAVSGNTIYF.

CDR3 nucleotide sequence: TGTGCCAGCAGCCTAGGGCCCACAGATACGCAGTATTTT. Translation gives CASSLGPTDTQYF. This chain joins TRBV5-4 and TRBJ2-3, with no clear D. Trimming removed 4 bases at V and 2 bases at J, with 8 bases between. This CDR3 is built from 13 residues. Germline-derived CDR1 and CDR2 are SGHNT and YYREEE (reference sequence). Using reference TRBV5-4 and TRBJ2-3 for the parts outside the CDR3, the full variable domain is ETGVTQSPTHLIKTRGQQVTLRCSSQSGHNTVSWYQQALGQGPQFIFQYYREEENGRGNFPPRFSGLQFPNYSSELNVNALELDDSALYLCASSLGPTDTQYFGPGTRLTVL.